A selection of T cell receptor beta chains follows, all from one sample in a study of cytomegalovirus exposure and HLA in healthy donors. Measured with immunoSEQ multiplex PCR; TCRdb has only the in-frame clones, and not every one. The table lists about 82,000 clones, around 77% of them singletons. Specimen: PBMCs. Every receptor here comes from a man aged 50-59 years in good health and CMV-seronegative. Each CDR3 is given with its conserved first and last residue. Fields, in order: V gene, J gene, clone size, D gene, CDR3 DNA, CDR3 protein. The D gene is left open where the match is weak. Only part of the rows carry a size: once, few, many, or a class if the clone is expanded.

v_gene: TRBV7-2; j_gene: TRBJ2-1; abundance: -; d_gene: -; CDR3nt: TGTGCCAGCAGCCCATCAGCTCAACTAGGCAATGAGCAGTTCTTC; CDR3aa: CASSPSAQLGNEQFF
v_gene: TRBV4-1; j_gene: TRBJ1-5; abundance: -; d_gene: TRBD1; CDR3nt: TGCGCCAGCAGCCGCTGGGTAGGGACAGGGAAAAACCGGCGGAGCAATCAGCCCCAGCATTTT; CDR3aa: CASSRWVGTGKNRRSNQPQHF
v_gene: TRBV5-8; j_gene: TRBJ1-2; abundance: -; d_gene: TRBD1; CDR3nt: TGTGCCAGCAGCTCCCGGACAGGGACGTATCTCTACACCTTC; CDR3aa: CASSSRTGTYLYTF
v_gene: TRBV4-1; j_gene: TRBJ2-3; abundance: -; d_gene: -; CDR3nt: TGCGCCAGCAGCCAAGGGGACAGAGTCGGGGGTCTTTCCAGCACAGATACGCAGTATTTT; CDR3aa: CASSQGDRVGGLSSTDTQYF
v_gene: TRBV11-1; j_gene: TRBJ2-7; abundance: -; d_gene: -; CDR3nt: TGTGCCAGCAGCTTACGGGGCTCCTACGAGCAGTACTTC; CDR3aa: CASSLRGSYEQYF
v_gene: TRBV4-2; j_gene: TRBJ1-1; abundance: -; d_gene: -; CDR3nt: TGTGCCAGCAGCCGAACAGCAGAACAAGATGAAGCTTTCTTT; CDR3aa: CASSRTAEQDEAFF
v_gene: TRBV6-5; j_gene: TRBJ2-1; abundance: few; d_gene: -; CDR3nt: TGTGCCAGCATGGGGCGGCGCTCCTACAATGAGCAGTTCTTC; CDR3aa: CASMGRRSYNEQFF
v_gene: TRBV14; j_gene: TRBJ1-6; abundance: -; d_gene: TRBD1; CDR3nt: TGTGCCAGCAGCCACAACAGGGGGCCTTCACCCCTCCACTTT; CDR3aa: CASSHNRGPSPLHF
v_gene: TRBV14; j_gene: TRBJ2-5; abundance: -; d_gene: TRBD2; CDR3nt: TGTGCCAGCAGCCAAGGGGGCCGACTAGCGGGGGGAGAGACCCAGTACTTC; CDR3aa: CASSQGGRLAGGETQYF
v_gene: TRBV28; j_gene: TRBJ1-2; abundance: once; d_gene: -; CDR3nt: TGTGCCAGCAGTACAGGACGTAGCTATGGCTACACCTTC; CDR3aa: CASSTGRSYGYTF
v_gene: TRBV19; j_gene: TRBJ1-5; abundance: once; d_gene: TRBD1; CDR3nt: TGTGCCAGTAGTATGGCGGACAGGGGAACTCAGCCCCAGCATTTT; CDR3aa: CASSMADRGTQPQHF
v_gene: TRBV10-3; j_gene: TRBJ1-1; abundance: -; d_gene: TRBD1; CDR3nt: TGTGCCACAACCTGGACAGGGGAAGGTTCTGCTTTCTTT; CDR3aa: CATTWTGEGSAFF
v_gene: TRBV11-3; j_gene: TRBJ2-7; abundance: few; d_gene: TRBD1; CDR3nt: TGTGCCAGCAGCCCGGACAGGGGGCGAGGCGAGCAGTACTTC; CDR3aa: CASSPDRGRGEQYF
v_gene: TRBV7-9; j_gene: TRBJ1-2; abundance: -; d_gene: TRBD1; CDR3nt: TGTTCCAGCAGCAGGTCTTTGGGGACAGCAGCTAACTATGGCTACACCTTC; CDR3aa: CSSSRSLGTAANYGYTF